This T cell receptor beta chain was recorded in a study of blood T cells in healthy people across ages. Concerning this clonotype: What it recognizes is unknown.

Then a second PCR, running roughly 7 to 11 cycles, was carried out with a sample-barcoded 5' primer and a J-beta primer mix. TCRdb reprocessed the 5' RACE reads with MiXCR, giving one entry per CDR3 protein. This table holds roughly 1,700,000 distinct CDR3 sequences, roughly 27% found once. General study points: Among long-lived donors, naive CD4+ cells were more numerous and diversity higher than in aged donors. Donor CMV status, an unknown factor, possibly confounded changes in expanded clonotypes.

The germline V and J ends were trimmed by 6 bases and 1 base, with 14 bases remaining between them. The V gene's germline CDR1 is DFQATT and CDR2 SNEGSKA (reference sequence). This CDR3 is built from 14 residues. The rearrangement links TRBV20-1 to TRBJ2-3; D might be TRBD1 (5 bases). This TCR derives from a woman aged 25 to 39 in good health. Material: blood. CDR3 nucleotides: TGCAGTGCGCCGGACAATCTGGGCACAGATACGCAGTATTTT. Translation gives CSAPDNLGTDTQYF.